A selection of T cell receptor beta chains follows, all from one sample in a study of blood T cell repertoires in COVID-19. Generated by immunoSEQ multiplex PCR, the TCRdb table keeps only in-frame clones and is missing some. The sample holds some 97,000 clones, about 89% seen once. Sequencing was performed on peripheral blood. These receptors originate from a man aged 50 to 59 with active COVID-19. CDR3s include the opening cysteine and the closing phenylalanine or tryptophan. Fields, in order: J gene, V gene, CDR3 protein.

TRBJ2-3 | TRBV6-1 | CASSDSGGAADTQYF
TRBJ2-1 | TRBV24-1 | CATSDSPSRGRSYNEQFF
TRBJ2-1 | TRBV7-2 | CASSLWAGDEQFF
TRBJ2-3 | TRBV6-1 | CASSEIARTSTDTQYF
TRBJ1-1 | TRBV6-5 | CASSLGDRTNTEAFF
TRBJ1-1 | TRBV4-1 | CASSQGARLRSVNTEAFF
TRBJ1-1 | TRBV7-3 | CASSAGGDEAFF
TRBJ1-4 | TRBV6-5 | CASNSPGQLMKKLFF
TRBJ1-6 | TRBV19 | CARPTGMNNSPLHF
TRBJ1-4 | TRBV6-6 | CASSSPDGGGGEKLFF
TRBJ1-4 | TRBV20-1 | CSARVGEKLFF
TRBJ2-1 | TRBV9 | CASSVSSGETYNEQFF
TRBJ2-5 | TRBV9 | CASSVGSGPWGETQYF
TRBJ2-6 | TRBV19 | CASSSRARASGANVLTF
TRBJ1-3 | TRBV2 | CASSAGTGVDGNTIYF
TRBJ1-2 | TRBV9 | CASSPGDTPNYGYTF
TRBJ2-7 | TRBV27 | CASSLRGYEQYF
TRBJ2-1 | TRBV27 | CASNKAGIENEQFF
TRBJ2-1 | TRBV2 | CASSEGNPPYNEQFF
TRBJ2-1 | TRBV2 | CASFKGLAGGPSYNEQFF
TRBJ2-1 | TRBV4-1 | CASSQGTAIGNSNEQFF
TRBJ1-2 | TRBV4-1 | CASSQDLTGVNYGYTF
TRBJ2-1 | TRBV5-4 | CASSPPVRDNEQFF
TRBJ1-6 | TRBV7-2 | CARKTGGRGDSPLHF
TRBJ1-1 | TRBV11-3 | CASSGWTGWGNTEAFF
TRBJ2-3 | TRBV2 | CASRRLAGELDTQYF
TRBJ2-3 | TRBV5-6 | CASSLRGTTDTQYF
TRBJ2-1 | TRBV11-3 | CASSLFSDSYNEQFF
TRBJ2-2 | TRBV7-2 | CASSLALASGGSNTGELFF
TRBJ2-5 | TRBV6-1 | CASSELYSAGAKTQYF
TRBJ2-2 | TRBV12-2 | CASRLERGPGTGELFF
TRBJ1-4 | TRBV6-5 | CASRGWTAKNEKLFF
TRBJ2-1 | TRBV24-1 | CATSGIGNEQFF
TRBJ1-1 | TRBV3-1/TRBV3-2 | CASSQEKALDRENTEAFF
TRBJ1-6 | TRBV7-2 | CASSLGDRARPLHF
TRBJ2-7 | TRBV5-6 | CASSLPGNYEQYF
TRBJ2-3 | TRBV7-3 | CASSPSPSGGLSTQYF
TRBJ2-2 | TRBV30 | CAWRTYRGSNTGELFF
TRBJ2-3 | TRBV21-1 | CASSKPASGPSTDTQYF
TRBJ1-6 | TRBV19 | CASSTDRGLSPLHF
TRBJ2-5 | TRBV3-1/TRBV3-2 | CASSPAPSGGEETQYF
TRBJ2-2 | TRBV2 | CASKTGDTGELFF
TRBJ2-1 | TRBV14 | CASSQANSGRGEQFF
TRBJ2-7 | TRBV6-1 | CASSEVAGGQYEQYF
TRBJ1-5 | TRBV11-2 | CASSPTGGSNQPQHF
TRBJ2-1 | TRBV4-1 | CASSQGVSGIYNEQFF
TRBJ1-4 | TRBV18 | CASSPRQGAPEKLFF
TRBJ1-1 | TRBV5-1 | CASRTYLAGQIMNTEAFF
TRBJ2-1 | TRBV28 | CASCTSDLVSNEQFF
TRBJ1-2 | TRBV19 | CAGRDSGGPNYGYTF